This T cell receptor (beta chain) is from a study of a mutant IDH1 vaccine in newly diagnosed glioma. Study background: The patients received vaccinations eight times, in weeks 1, 3, 5, 7, 11, 15, 19 and 23. Vaccines were first given 4-6 weeks after radiotherapy alone, or with temozolomide cycles. Those enrolled had earlier been treated with radiotherapy, temozolomide, or both, mostly both.

Study-wide results and caveats: Detectable vaccine-induced immune responses arose in over 90% of patients.

Indicated time point: week 11, during vaccination. Doses consisted of 300 ug of mutant IDH1 20-mer peptide each, paired with topical imiquimod. Method: immunoSEQ multiplex PCR; TCRdb's copy keeps in-frame clones and lacks some. Of fewer than 35,000 clones listed, about 90% were seen once; the top ten hold less than 25%. The CDR3 loop spans 15 amino acids. The trim removed 3 bases at V and 8 bases at J, leaving 12 bases unmatched. Germline values: CDR1 SNHLY, CDR2 FYNNEI. Regarding this clone: Its target is not known.

This TCR came from a man aged 18 to 29 with glioma. The sequences come from PBMCs, collected from a glioma patient whose treatment included an IDH1 peptide vaccine. The rearrangement joins TRBV2 to TRBJ1-2, with 7 bases lining up with TRBD1. The CDR3 is CASSEGRTGLLGYTF. As DNA, the CDR3 is TGTGCCAGCAGTGAGGGGAGGACAGGCCTGCTGGGCTACACCTTC.